The TCR beta chain under discussion was sequenced for a study of OX40 agonist ivuxolimab in advanced cancers. The CDR3 contains 16 residues. Overall study findings and caveats: Among the lowest peripheral clonal expansion occurred in 0.1-3.0 mg/kg partial responders.

TCRdb's table, derived via immunoSEQ multiplex PCR, lists solely in-frame clones and lacks some. The sample comprises about 83,000 clones, roughly 87% of which are singletons, and roughly 0.7% rests with the top ten. Worth noting for this clone: Its specificity is unknown.

This receptor was identified in an adult with an advanced solid tumor such as melanoma, head and neck, liver or kidney cancer. V gene TRBV21-1 combines with J gene TRBJ1-6. TRBV21-1 is a pseudogene segment. The sample consisted of CD4+ or CD8+ T cells sorted from blood, taken in a trial of the OX40 agonist ivuxolimab. As DNA, the CDR3 is TGTGCCAGCAGCCGGGGGCCACAAGTTTATAATTCACCCCTCCACTTT. It is translated as CASSRGPQVYNSPLHF.